This T cell receptor (beta chain) was recovered during a study of regulatory T cells in long-lasting Graves disease. Germline CDR1 and CDR2: SGHAT and FQNNGV. The CDR3 is 17 amino acids. V lost 6 bases to trimming and J lost 4 bases; unmatched junction nucleotides: 16. This clonotype was seen only a few times. Sample time point: persistent/refractory GD, antithyroid drugs over 5 years with positive TRAb. PBMC RNA was the source of the TCR library. Relying on iRepertoire HTBI primers and Arm-PCR of CDR3 regions, the team built TCR beta libraries. As processed by the authors: Segment identification across samples yielded around 64 TRBV and 14 to 15 TRBJ segments. TCRdb itself ran the multiplex PCR reads through MiXCR, one entry per CDR3 protein. The authors' filters were not applied to this entry. The top ten hold roughly an eighth of the sample, which has 400,000 to 500,000 distinct CDR3 sequences, 20% to 25% seen once.

This TCR derives from a female donor with Graves disease. The sample in question was peripheral blood mononuclear cells (PBMCs), obtained when the disease was refractory, from a patient treated with antithyroid drugs. This chain uses TRBV11-2 with TRBJ2-7; TRBD1 agrees at 9 bases. In DNA form, the CDR3 reads TGTGCCAGCAGGCGACCGGGACAGGGTAATTTGTCTTACGAGCAGTACTTC. Translating gives CASRRPGQGNLSYEQYF.